This TCR beta chain was identified during a study of blood T cell repertoires in COVID-19. Individuals aged 18 to 89 years were recruited from some 26 US areas. V was pared by 1 base and J by 10 bases, with 11 bases between. From germline, CDR1 is SGHAT and CDR2 FQNNGV. The CDR3 sequence is 13 residues long. Original processing notes: Using reference gene primer amplification, nucleated cell counts were estimated. Repertoires were generated with immunoSEQ multiplex PCR, while TCRdb's copy carries only in-frame clones and drops some. V and J calls and clone size are copied from that table; D and trimming were computed from the DNA. This sample has under 300,000 clones, with roughly 88% found just once.

This rearrangement joins TRBV11-2 to TRBJ2-1; weak D call: TRBD1 (5 bases). This clonotype was obtained from a woman between 40 and 55 years old with acute COVID-19. The sample was PBMCs or T cells enriched from blood (not recorded which). For the CDR3, the DNA is TGTGCCAGCAGCTTAGGGGGCCGGATGGAGCAGTTCTTC. It yields the protein CASSLGGRMEQFF.